This T cell receptor (beta chain) was observed in a study of T cell repertoires in ileal Crohn's disease. Overall study context: Less than 45% were active smokers at surgery; median disease duration was roughly 8 years.

Overall study results and limits: All patients with clonality above 26.8% had endoscopic recurrence. Compared with CD4 T cells, sorted CD8 cells carried more expanded clones. Clonal expansions were more frequent in active smokers than non-smokers at surgery.

Remarks on this clone: Its antigen is currently unknown.

The assay was immunoSEQ multiplex PCR, and TCRdb's table has in-frame clones only and misses some. In the table there are some 12,000 clones, more than 75% of which are singletons. The germline gives CDR1 MNHEY, CDR2 SMNVEV (reference sequence). CDR3 size: 14 residues. V dropped 6 bases and J dropped 2; count of bases not matched to a gene: 6. Sequenced material: ileal tissue. This TCR was sampled from an adult with Crohn's disease. This chain uses TRBV27 with TRBJ2-7, with 8 nucleotides matching TRBD1. As DNA, the CDR3 is TGTGCCAGCAGGCTAGACAGGGGCACCTACGAGCAGTACTTC. The encoded protein is CASRLDRGTYEQYF.